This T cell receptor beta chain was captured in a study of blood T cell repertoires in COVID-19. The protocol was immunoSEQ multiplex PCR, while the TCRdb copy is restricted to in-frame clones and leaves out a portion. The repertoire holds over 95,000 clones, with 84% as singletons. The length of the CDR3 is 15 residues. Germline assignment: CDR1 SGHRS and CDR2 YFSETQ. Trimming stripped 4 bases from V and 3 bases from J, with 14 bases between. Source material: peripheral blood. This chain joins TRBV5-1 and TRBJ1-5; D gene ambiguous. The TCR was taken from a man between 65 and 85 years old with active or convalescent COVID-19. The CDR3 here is CASSKQQSSNQPQHF. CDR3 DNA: TGCGCCAGCAGCAAACAACAGAGTTCCAATCAGCCCCAGCATTTT. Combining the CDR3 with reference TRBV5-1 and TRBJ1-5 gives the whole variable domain KAGVTQTPRYLIKTRGQQVTLSCSPISGHRSVSWYQQTPGQGLQFLFEYFSETQRNKGNFPGRFSGRQFSNSRSEMNVSTLELGDSALYLCASSKQQSSNQPQHFGDGTRLSIL.